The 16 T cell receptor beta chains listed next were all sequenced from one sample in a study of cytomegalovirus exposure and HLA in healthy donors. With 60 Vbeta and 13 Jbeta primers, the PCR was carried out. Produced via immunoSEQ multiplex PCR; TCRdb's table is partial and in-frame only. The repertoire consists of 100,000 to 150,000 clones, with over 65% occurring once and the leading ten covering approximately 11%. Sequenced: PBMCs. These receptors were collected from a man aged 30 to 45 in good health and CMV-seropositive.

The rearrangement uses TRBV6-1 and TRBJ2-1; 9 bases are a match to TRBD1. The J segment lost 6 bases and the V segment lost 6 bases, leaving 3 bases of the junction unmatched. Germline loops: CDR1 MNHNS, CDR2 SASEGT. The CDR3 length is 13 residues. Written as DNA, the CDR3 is TGTGCCAGCAGACAGACAGGGGGCAATGAGCAGTTCTTC. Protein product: CASRQTGGNEQFF.

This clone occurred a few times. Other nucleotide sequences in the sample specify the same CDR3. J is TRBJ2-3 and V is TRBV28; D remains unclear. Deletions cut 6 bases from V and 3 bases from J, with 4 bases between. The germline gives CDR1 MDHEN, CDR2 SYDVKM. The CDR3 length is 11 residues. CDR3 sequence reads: CASSLTDTQYF. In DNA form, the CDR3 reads TGTGCCAGCAGCCTTACAGATACGCAGTATTTT. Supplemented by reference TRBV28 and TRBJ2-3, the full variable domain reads DVKVTQSSRYLVKRTGEKVFLECVQDMDHENMFWYRQDPGLGLRLIYFSYDVKMKEKGDIPEGYSVSREKKERFSLILESASTNQTSMYLCASSLTDTQYFGPGTRLTVL.

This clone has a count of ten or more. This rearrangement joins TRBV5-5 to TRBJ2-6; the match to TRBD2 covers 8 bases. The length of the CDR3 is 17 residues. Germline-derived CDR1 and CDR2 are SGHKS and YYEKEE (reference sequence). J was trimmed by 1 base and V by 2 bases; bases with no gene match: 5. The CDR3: CASSFREGLSGANVLTF. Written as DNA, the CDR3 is TGTGCCAGCAGCTTTCGGGAGGGACTGTCTGGGGCCAACGTCCTGACTTTC.

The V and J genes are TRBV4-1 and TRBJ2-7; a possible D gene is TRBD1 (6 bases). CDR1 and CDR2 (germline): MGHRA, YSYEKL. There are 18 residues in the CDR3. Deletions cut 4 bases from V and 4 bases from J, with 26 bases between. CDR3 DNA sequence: TGCGCCAGCAGCCCCAGAACCCCCCCCAGGGGCGAATCGTACGAGCAGTACTTC. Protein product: CASSPRTPPRGESYEQYF.

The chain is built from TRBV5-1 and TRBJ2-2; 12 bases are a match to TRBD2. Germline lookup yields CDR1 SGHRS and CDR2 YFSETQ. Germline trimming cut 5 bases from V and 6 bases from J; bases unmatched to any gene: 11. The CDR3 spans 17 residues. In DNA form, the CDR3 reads TGCGCCAGCAGGCCAACTAGCGGGAGGCTGACATCCGGGGAGCTGTTTTTT. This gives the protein CASRPTSGRLTSGELFF.

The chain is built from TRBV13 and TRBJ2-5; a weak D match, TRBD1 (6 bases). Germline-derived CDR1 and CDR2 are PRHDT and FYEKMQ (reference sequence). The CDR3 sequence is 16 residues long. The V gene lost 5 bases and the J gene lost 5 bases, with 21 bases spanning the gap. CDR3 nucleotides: TGTGCCAGCAGCCCTCGAAGGGACCTGAGGGGGGAGACCCAGTACTTC. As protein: CASSPRRDLRGETQYF. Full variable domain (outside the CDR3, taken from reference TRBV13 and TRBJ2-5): AAGVIQSPRHLIKEKRETATLKCYPIPRHDTVYWYQQGPGQDPQFLISFYEKMQSDKGSIPDRFSAQQFSDYHSELNMSSLELGDSALYFCASSPRRDLRGETQYFGPGTRLLVL.

CDR3 nucleotide sequence: TGCGCCAGCAGCATTGCCGGGACTAGCGGGAGCGACGCCGGGGAGCTGTTTTTT. It is translated as CASSIAGTSGSDAGELFF. This chain links TRBV5-1 with TRBJ2-2; 14 bases align to TRBD2. The CDR3 sequence is 18 residues long. CDR1 and CDR2 (germline): SGHRS, YFSETQ. V gave up 4 bases and J gave up 6 bases; unmatched junction bases: 11.

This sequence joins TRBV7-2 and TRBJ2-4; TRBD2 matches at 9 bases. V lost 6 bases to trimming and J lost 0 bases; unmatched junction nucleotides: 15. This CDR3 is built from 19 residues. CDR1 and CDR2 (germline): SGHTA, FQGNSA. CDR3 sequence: CASRGGETSGKKAKNIQYF. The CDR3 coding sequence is TGTGCCAGCAGGGGGGGGGAGACTAGCGGAAAGAAAGCCAAAAACATTCAGTACTTC.

CDR3 nucleotides: TGTGCCAGCAGCTTGGCCTTGGCTAGTGAGAGATGGGATGAGCAGTTCTTC. This translates into CASSLALASERWDEQFF. The rearrangement uses TRBV5-5 and TRBJ2-1; D is ambiguous. The germline V gene encodes CDR1 SGHKS and CDR2 YYEKEE (reference sequence). The CDR3 length is 17 residues. V lost 0 bases and J 8 bases, leaving 21 bases between the germline ends.

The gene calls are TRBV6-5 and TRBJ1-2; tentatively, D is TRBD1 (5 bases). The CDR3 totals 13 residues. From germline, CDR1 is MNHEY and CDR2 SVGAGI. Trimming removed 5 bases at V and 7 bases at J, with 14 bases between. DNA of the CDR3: TGTGCCAGCAGTACCCCGGGGGGTTCTGGCTACACCTTC. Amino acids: CASSTPGGSGYTF.

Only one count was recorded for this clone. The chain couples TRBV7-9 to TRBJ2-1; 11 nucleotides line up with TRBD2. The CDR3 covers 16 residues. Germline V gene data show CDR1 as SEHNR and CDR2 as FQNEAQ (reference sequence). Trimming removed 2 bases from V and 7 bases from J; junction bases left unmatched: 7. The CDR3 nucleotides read TGTGCCAGCAGCTTAAGTAGCGGGAGGGCCCTGAATGAGCAGTTCTTC. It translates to CASSLSSGRALNEQFF.

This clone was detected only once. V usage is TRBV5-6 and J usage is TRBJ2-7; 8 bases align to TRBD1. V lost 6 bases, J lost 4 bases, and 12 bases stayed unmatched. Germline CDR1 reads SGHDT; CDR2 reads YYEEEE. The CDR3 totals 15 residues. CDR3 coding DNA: TGTGCCAGCACCCCGAGGGGCAGGGGGCGGTACGAGCAGTACTTC. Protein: CASTPRGRGRYEQYF. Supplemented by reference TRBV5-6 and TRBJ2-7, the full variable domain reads DAGVTQSPTHLIKTRGQQVTLRCSPKSGHDTVSWYQQALGQGPQFIFQYYEEEERQRGNFPDRFSGHQFPNYSSELNVNALLLGDSALYLCASTPRGRGRYEQYFGPGTRLTVT.

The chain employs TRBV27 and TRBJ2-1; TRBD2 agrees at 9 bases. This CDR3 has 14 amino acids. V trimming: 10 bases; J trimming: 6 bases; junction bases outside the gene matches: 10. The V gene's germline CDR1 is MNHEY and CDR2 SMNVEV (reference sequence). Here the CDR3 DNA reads TGTGCCAACGAGAAGACTAGCGGAGGCAATGAGCAGTTCTTC. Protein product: CANEKTSGGNEQFF.

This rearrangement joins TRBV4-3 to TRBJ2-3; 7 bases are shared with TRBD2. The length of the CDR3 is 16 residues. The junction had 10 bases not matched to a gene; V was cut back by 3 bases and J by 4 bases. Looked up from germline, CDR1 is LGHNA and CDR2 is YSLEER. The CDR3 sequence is CASSQQGPGGSDTQYF. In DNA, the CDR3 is TGCGCCAGCAGCCAGCAGGGCCCGGGGGGATCAGATACGCAGTATTTT.

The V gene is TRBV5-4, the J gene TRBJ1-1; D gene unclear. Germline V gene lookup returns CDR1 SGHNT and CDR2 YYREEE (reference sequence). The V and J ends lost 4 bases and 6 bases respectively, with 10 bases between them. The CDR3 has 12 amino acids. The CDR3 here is CASSASFAEAFF. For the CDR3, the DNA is TGTGCCAGCAGCGCGTCCTTCGCTGAAGCTTTCTTT.

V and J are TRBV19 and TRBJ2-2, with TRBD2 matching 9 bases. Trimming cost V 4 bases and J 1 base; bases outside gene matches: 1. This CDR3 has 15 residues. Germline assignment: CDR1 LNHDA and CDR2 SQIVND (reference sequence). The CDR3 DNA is TGTGCCAGTAGTACTAGCGGGGTGAACACCGGGGAGCTGTTTTTT. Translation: CASSTSGVNTGELFF.